This TCR beta chain is from a study of response to subunit inactivated influenza vaccine. This CDR3 region has 15 residues. The V gene end was trimmed by 4 bases and the J gene end by 4 bases; junction bases not matched to a gene: 6. Per the germline V gene, CDR1 is SGHDN and CDR2 is FVKESK. From the RT-PCR reads, TCRdb called clonotypes with MiXCR, one entry per CDR3 protein. The repertoire holds 500,000 or so distinct CDR3 sequences, with 16% as singletons. The chain combines TRBV14 with TRBJ2-3, with TRBD2 matching 9 bases. Here the sequenced sample was CD4+ T cells sorted from PBMCs, taken roughly 24 months after vaccination. This receptor was taken from a man aged 45-69 years who received an inactivated influenza vaccine. The CDR3 region has the DNA TGTGCCAGCAGCCCTACTCGCGGGGGGGCAGATACGCAGTATTTT. Translation gives CASSPTRGGADTQYF.